This TCR beta chain stems from a study of cytomegalovirus exposure and HLA in healthy donors. Whole-study findings and limits: Under in vitro conditions, three CMV-associated chains were confirmed as specific for CMV antigens. Whilst most TCR sequences proved rare, a subset of public TCRs occurred across many donors. Indistinguishable V segments, including TRBV6-2 and TRBV6-3, were excluded.

Donors likely had unrecorded immune exposures despite being nominally healthy when sampled. With respect to this clone: Its antigen is undetermined.

Germline-derived CDR1 and CDR2 are SGHDT and YYEEEE. The CDR3 runs 16 residues. Trimming took 4 bases from V and 0 from J; bases not matched to a gene: 9. The PCR employed 60 Vbeta primers together with 13 Jbeta primers. TCRdb keeps only in-frame clones here, not all; method: immunoSEQ multiplex PCR. The sample contains around 78,000 clones, under 70% of which appear only once. The J gene is TRBJ2-7, the V gene TRBV5-6; 8 nucleotides align to TRBD1. Sequencing was performed on PBMCs. The TCR was taken from a man aged 30 to 45 in good health and CMV-seropositive. DNA of the CDR3: TGTGCCAGCAGCCTAGATACAGGGGGGAGCTCCTACGAGCAGTACTTC. Its translation is CASSLDTGGSSYEQYF.